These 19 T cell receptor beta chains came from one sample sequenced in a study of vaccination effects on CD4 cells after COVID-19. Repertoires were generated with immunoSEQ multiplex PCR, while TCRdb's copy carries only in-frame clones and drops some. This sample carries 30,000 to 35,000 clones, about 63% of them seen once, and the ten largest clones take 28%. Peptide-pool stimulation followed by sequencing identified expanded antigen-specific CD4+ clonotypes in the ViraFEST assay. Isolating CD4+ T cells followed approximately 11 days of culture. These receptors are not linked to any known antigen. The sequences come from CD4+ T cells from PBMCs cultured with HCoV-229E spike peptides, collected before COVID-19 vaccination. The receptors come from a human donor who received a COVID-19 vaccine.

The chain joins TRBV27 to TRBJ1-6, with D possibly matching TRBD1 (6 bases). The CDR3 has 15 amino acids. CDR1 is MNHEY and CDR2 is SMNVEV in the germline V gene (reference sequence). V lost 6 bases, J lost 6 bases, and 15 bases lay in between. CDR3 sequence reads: CASSLDSSLNSPLHF. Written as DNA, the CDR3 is TGTGCCAGCAGCCTGGACAGTTCTCTTAATTCACCCCTCCACTTT.

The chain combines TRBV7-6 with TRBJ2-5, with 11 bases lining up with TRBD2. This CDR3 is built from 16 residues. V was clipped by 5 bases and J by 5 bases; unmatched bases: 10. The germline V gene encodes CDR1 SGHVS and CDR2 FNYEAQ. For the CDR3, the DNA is TGTGCCAGCAGCCCGACTAGCGGGGCCCGGGGGGAGACCCAGTACTTC. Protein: CASSPTSGARGETQYF. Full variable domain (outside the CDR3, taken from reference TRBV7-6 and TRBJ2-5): GAGVSQSPRYKVTKRGQDVALRCDPISGHVSLYWYRQALGQGPEFLTYFNYEAQQDKSGLPNDRFSAERPEGSISTLTIQRTEQRDSAMYRCASSPTSGARGETQYFGPGTRLLVL.

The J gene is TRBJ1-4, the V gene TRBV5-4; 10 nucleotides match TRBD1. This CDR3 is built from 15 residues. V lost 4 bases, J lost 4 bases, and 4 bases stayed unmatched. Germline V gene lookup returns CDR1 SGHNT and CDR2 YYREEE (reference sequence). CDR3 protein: CASSPTGGYNEKLFF. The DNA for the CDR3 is TGTGCCAGCAGCCCGACAGGGGGCTATAATGAAAAACTGTTTTTT. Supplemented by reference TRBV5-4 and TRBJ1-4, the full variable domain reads ETGVTQSPTHLIKTRGQQVTLRCSSQSGHNTVSWYQQALGQGPQFIFQYYREEENGRGNFPPRFSGLQFPNYSSELNVNALELDDSALYLCASSPTGGYNEKLFFGSGTQLSVL.

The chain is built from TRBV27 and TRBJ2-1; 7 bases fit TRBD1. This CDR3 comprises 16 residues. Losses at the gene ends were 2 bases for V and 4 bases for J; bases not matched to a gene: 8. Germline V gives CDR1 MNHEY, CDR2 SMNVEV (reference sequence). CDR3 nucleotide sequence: TGTGCCAGCAGTTTACGCCGGACAGGCATGTACAATGAGCAGTTCTTC. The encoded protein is CASSLRRTGMYNEQFF.

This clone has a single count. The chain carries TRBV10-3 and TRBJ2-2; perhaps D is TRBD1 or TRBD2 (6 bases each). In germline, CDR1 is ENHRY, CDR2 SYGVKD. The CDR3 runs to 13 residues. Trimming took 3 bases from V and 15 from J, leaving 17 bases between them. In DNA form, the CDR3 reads TGTGCCATCAGTGAAGGGGTTACAGGGACTTTGTTTTTT. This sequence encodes CAISEGVTGTLFF.

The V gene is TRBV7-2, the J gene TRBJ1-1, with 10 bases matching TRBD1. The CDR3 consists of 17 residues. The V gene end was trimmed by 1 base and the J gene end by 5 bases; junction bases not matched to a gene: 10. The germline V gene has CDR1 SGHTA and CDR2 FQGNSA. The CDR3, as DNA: TGTGCCAGCAGCTTAGACCCATGGGGGACAGGGGTTACTGAAGCTTTCTTT. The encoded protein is CASSLDPWGTGVTEAFF. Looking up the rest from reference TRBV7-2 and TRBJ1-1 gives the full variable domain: GAGVSQSPSNKVTEKGKDVELRCDPISGHTALYWYRQSLGQGLEFLIYFQGNSAPDKSGLPSDRFSAERTGGSVSTLTIQRTQQEDSAVYLCASSLDPWGTGVTEAFFGQGTRLTVV.

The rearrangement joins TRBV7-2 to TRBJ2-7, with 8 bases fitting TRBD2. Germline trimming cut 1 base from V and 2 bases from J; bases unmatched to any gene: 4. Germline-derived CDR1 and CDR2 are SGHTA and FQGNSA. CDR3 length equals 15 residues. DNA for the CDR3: TGTGCCAGCAGCTTAGTAACTAGCGGACCCTACGAGCAGTACTTC. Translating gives CASSLVTSGPYEQYF.

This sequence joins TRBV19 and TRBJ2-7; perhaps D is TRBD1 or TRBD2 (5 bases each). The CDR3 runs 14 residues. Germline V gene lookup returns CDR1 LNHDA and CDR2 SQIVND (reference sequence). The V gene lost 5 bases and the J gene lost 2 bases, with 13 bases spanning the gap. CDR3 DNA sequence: TGTGCCAGTAGTGGCCGGGACGGACCCTACGAGCAGTACTTC. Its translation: CASSGRDGPYEQYF.

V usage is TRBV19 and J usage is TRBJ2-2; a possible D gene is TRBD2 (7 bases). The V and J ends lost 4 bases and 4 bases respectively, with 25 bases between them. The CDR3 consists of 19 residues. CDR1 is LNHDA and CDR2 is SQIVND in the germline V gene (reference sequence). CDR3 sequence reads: CASSTPTGRGGQGTGELFF. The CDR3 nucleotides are TGTGCCAGTAGTACCCCAACGGGTAGGGGGGGGCAGGGCACCGGGGAGCTGTTTTTT. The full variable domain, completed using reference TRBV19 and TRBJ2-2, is DGGITQSPKYLFRKEGQNVTLSCEQNLNHDAMYWYRQDPGQGLRLIYYSQIVNDFQKGDIAEGYSVSREKKESFPLTVTSAQKNPTAFYLCASSTPTGRGGQGTGELFFGEGSRLTVL.

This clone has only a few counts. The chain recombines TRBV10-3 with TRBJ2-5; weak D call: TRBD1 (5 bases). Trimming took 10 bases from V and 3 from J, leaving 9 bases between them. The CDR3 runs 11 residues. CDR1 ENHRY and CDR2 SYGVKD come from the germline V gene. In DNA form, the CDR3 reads TGTGCCACCCTACAGGAAGAGACCCAGTACTTC. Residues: CATLQEETQYF.

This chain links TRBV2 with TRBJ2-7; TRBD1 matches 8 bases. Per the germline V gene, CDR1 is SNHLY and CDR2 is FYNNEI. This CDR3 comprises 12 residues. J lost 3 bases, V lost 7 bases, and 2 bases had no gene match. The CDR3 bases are TGTGCCAGCACTACAGGGGGCTACGAGCAGTACTTC. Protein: CASTTGGYEQYF.

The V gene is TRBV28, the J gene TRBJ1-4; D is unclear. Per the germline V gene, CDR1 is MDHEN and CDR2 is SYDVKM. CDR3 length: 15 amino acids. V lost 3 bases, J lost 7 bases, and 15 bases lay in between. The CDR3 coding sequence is TGTGCCAGCAGTTTTGGAAGGGCGGAGGGTGAAAAACTGTTTTTT. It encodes CASSFGRAEGEKLFF.

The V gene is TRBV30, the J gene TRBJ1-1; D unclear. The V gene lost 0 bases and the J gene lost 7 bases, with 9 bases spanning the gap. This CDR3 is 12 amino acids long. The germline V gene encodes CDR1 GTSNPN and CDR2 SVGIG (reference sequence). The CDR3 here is CAWSVPGGEAFF. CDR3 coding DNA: TGTGCCTGGAGTGTACCGGGAGGTGAAGCTTTCTTT.

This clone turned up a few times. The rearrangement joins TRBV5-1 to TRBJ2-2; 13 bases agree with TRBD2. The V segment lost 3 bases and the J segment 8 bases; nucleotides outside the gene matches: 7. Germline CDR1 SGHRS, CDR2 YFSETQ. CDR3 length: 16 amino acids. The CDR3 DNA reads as TGCGCCAGCAGCTCTCGGACTAGCGGGAGTGCTGGGGAGCTGTTTTTT. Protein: CASSSRTSGSAGELFF.

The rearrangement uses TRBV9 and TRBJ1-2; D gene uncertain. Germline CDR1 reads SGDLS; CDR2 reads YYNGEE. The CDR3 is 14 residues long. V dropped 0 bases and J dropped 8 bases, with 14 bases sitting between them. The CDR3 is CASSVEVGMRGYTF. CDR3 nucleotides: TGTGCCAGCAGCGTAGAAGTGGGTATGCGGGGCTACACCTTC.

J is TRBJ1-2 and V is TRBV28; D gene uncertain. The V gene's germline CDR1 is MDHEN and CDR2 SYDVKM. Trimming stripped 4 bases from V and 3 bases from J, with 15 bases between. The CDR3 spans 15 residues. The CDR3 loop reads CASSSYYQVYYGYTF. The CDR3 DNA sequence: TGTGCCAGCAGTTCCTACTACCAAGTTTACTATGGCTACACCTTC.

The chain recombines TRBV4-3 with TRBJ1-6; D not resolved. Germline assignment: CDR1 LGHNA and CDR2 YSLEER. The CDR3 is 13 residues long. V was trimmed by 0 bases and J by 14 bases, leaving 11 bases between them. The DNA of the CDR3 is TGCGCCAGCAGCCAAGATTCACAGAAAACCCTCCACTTT. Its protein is CASSQDSQKTLHF.

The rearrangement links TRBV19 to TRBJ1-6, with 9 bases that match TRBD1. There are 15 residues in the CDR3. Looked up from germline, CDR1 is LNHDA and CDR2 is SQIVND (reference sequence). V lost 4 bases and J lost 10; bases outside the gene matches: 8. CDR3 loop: CASSTLDRGQSPLHF. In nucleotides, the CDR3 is TGTGCCAGTAGTACCCTGGACAGGGGACAGTCACCCCTCCACTTT.

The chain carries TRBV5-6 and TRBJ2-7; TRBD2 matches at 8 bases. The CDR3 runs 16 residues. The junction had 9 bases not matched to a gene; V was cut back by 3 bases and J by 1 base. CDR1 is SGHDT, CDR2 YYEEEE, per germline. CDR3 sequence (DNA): TGTGCCAGCAGCTGGGGGAGCGGGAGAAGGTCCTACGAGCAGTACTTC. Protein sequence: CASSWGSGRRSYEQYF.